A single sample is the source of the 24 T cell receptor beta chains below, sequenced in a study of blood T cell repertoires in COVID-19. Sequencing was performed with immunoSEQ multiplex PCR; in TCRdb, only in-frame clones are kept and a portion is missing. This sample has 75,000 or so clones, with approximately 88% found just once. The specimen sequenced was peripheral blood. These TCRs come from a woman older than 75 with active or convalescent COVID-19.

J is TRBJ2-3 and V is TRBV11-3; D is possibly TRBD2 (6 bases). V lost 5 bases, J lost 4 bases, and 10 bases lay in between. The CDR3 runs to 13 residues. Per the germline V gene, CDR1 is SGHNT and CDR2 is YENEEA. CDR3 DNA: TGTGCCAGCAGCCCCGCGGGGTCAGATACGCAGTATTTT. Its protein is CASSPAGSDTQYF.

The V and J genes are TRBV7-8 and TRBJ2-5; the match to TRBD2 covers 13 bases. The germline V gene encodes CDR1 SGHVS and CDR2 FQNEAQ. V lost 4 bases to trimming and J lost 1 base; unmatched junction nucleotides: 9. This CDR3 comprises 18 residues. CDR3 sequence: CASSSPPGLAGAQETQYF. CDR3 DNA: TGTGCCAGCAGCTCACCGCCCGGACTAGCGGGGGCCCAAGAGACCCAGTACTTC. The complete variable domain, with remaining parts taken from reference TRBV7-8 and TRBJ2-5, reads GAGVSQSPRYKVAKRGQDVALRCDPISGHVSLFWYQQALGQGPEFLTYFQNEAQLDKSGLPSDRFFAERPEGSVSTLKIQRTQQEDSAVYLCASSSPPGLAGAQETQYFGPGTRLLVL.

The chain is built from TRBV7-2 and TRBJ2-2; no clear D gene. V was shortened by 3 bases and J by 3 bases, with 5 bases between the two germline ends. The V gene's germline CDR1 is SGHTA and CDR2 FQGNSA. This CDR3 spans 13 amino acids. The CDR3 region has the DNA TGTGCCAGCAGCTTTATTTACACCGGGGAGCTGTTTTTT. Translation: CASSFIYTGELFF.

V gene TRBV6-6 combines with J gene TRBJ2-7, with 7 bases matching TRBD1. The V gene end was trimmed by 8 bases and the J gene end by 4 bases; junction bases not matched to a gene: 14. This CDR3 is built from 15 residues. CDR1 and CDR2 from the germline V gene are MNHNY and SVGAGI (reference sequence). This chain's CDR3 is CASGKGATGPYEQYF. The CDR3, as DNA: TGTGCCAGCGGCAAGGGGGCTACAGGGCCTTACGAGCAGTACTTC.

CDR3 bases: TGTGCCAGTTCAGGAGGGGAGTTGGGGAATGAAAAACTGTTTTTT. It specifies CASSGGELGNEKLFF. This sequence joins TRBV19 and TRBJ1-4; possible D gene TRBD1, 5 bases. Trimming cost V 8 bases and J 5 bases, with 18 bases left between them. This CDR3 has 15 residues. CDR1 LNHDA and CDR2 SQIVND come from the germline V gene (reference sequence).

This clone was picked up a small number of times. This chain uses TRBV19 with TRBJ2-2; TRBD2 matches 9 bases. With 4 bases clipped from V and 2 bases from J, the junction kept 8 bases outside the gene matches. The CDR3 loop spans 17 amino acids. CDR1 is LNHDA and CDR2 is SQIVND in the germline V gene (reference sequence). CDR3 in DNA: TGTGCCAGTAGTAGGAAGGTGACTAGCGGAAACACCGGGGAGCTGTTTTTT. Amino acid sequence: CASSRKVTSGNTGELFF.

This sequence joins TRBV4-1 and TRBJ2-7, with D maybe TRBD1 (5 bases). The CDR3 contains 17 residues. With 0 bases removed from V and 5 bases from J, the gap between germline ends came to 20 bases. Germline lookup yields CDR1 MGHRA and CDR2 YSYEKL. The CDR3 reads CASSQDYRVRVTDEQYF. The CDR3 DNA sequence: TGCGCCAGCAGCCAAGACTATCGCGTCAGGGTGACAGACGAGCAGTACTTC.

The chain couples TRBV9 to TRBJ1-3, with D unclear. CDR1 SGDLS and CDR2 YYNGEE come from the germline V gene. This CDR3 spans 16 amino acids. With 0 bases removed from V and 4 bases from J, the gap between germline ends came to 14 bases. Here the CDR3 DNA reads TGTGCCAGCAGCGTAGACGGCCGAGCGGCCGGAAACACCATATATTTT. Protein product: CASSVDGRAAGNTIYF.

The V gene is TRBV12-3 or TRBV12-4, the J gene TRBJ1-1; no clear D gene. This CDR3 is 13 amino acids long. Trimming removed 3 bases from V and 3 bases from J, with 8 bases in between. The CDR3 protein is CASSFGPHTEAFF. In DNA, the CDR3 is TGTGCCAGCAGTTTTGGGCCTCACACTGAAGCTTTCTTT.

The J gene is TRBJ2-5, the V gene TRBV4-3; D may be TRBD1 (5 bases). The germline V and J ends were trimmed by 3 bases and 0 bases, with 11 bases remaining between them. This CDR3 has 15 amino acids. CDR1 is LGHNA, CDR2 YSLEER, per germline. CDR3 nucleotides: TGCGCCAGCAGCCAGGACCACAGGTACCAAGAGACCCAGTACTTC. This codes for CASSQDHRYQETQYF.

This sequence joins TRBV7-8 and TRBJ2-3, with TRBD2 matching over 14 bases. The CDR3 length is 16 residues. V dropped 5 bases and J dropped 3; count of bases not matched to a gene: 4. Per the germline V gene, CDR1 is SGHVS and CDR2 is FQNEAQ. The CDR3 reads CASSGWTSGGTDTQYF. The CDR3 DNA sequence: TGTGCCAGCAGCGGGTGGACTAGCGGGGGGACAGATACGCAGTATTTT.

The chain employs TRBV2 and TRBJ1-1; 7 nucleotides match TRBD1. Germline V gene lookup returns CDR1 SNHLY and CDR2 FYNNEI. The V gene end was trimmed by 6 bases and the J gene end by 3 bases; junction bases not matched to a gene: 7. The CDR3 is 14 amino acids. The CDR3 nucleotides read TGTGCCAGCAGACTAAGGACAGGTTACACTGAAGCTTTCTTT. Translation: CASRLRTGYTEAFF. Drawing the rest from reference TRBV2 and TRBJ1-1, the complete variable domain is EPEVTQTPSHQVTQMGQEVILRCVPISNHLYFYWYRQILGQKVEFLVSFYNNEISEKSEIFDDQFSVERPDGSNFTLKIRSTKLEDSAMYFCASRLRTGYTEAFFGQGTRLTVV.

The rearrangement joins TRBV15 to TRBJ2-5; D is possibly TRBD1 (5 bases). V gave up 2 bases and J gave up 2 bases, with 21 bases separating them. Germline-derived CDR1 and CDR2 are LNHNV and YYDKDF (reference sequence). CDR3 length: 18 amino acids. CDR3 residues: CATSRSSSQGKYQETQYF. CDR3 sequence (DNA): TGTGCCACCAGCAGATCCTCATCTCAGGGAAAATATCAAGAGACCCAGTACTTC. Together with reference TRBV15 and TRBJ2-5, the CDR3 gives the full variable domain: DAMVIQNPRYQVTQFGKPVTLSCSQTLNHNVMYWYQQKSSQAPKLLFHYYDKDFNNEADTPDNFQSRRPNTSFCFLDIRSPGLGDTAMYLCATSRSSSQGKYQETQYFGPGTRLLVL.

This rearrangement joins TRBV15 to TRBJ2-1, with TRBD1 matching over 12 bases. CDR1 and CDR2 from the germline V gene are LNHNV and YYDKDF (reference sequence). The CDR3 is made up of 18 amino acids. Trimming took 3 bases from V and 3 from J; bases not matched to a gene: 9. The CDR3 here is CATSRGTGGVKRYNEQFF. The CDR3 DNA reads TGTGCCACCAGCAGGGGGACAGGGGGCGTAAAGCGCTACAATGAGCAGTTCTTC.

J is TRBJ2-1 and V is TRBV18; 9 positions agree with TRBD2. Germline trimming cut 2 bases from V and 10 bases from J; bases unmatched to any gene: 9. CDR1 KGHSH and CDR2 LQKENI come from the germline V gene. This CDR3 spans 15 amino acids. The CDR3 is CASSPAGGQLGEQFF. The CDR3, as DNA: TGTGCCAGCTCACCAGCGGGAGGGCAGCTGGGGGAGCAGTTCTTC.

The chain uses TRBV29-1 and TRBJ2-7; D possibly corresponds to TRBD2 (6 bases). Germline values: CDR1 SQVTM, CDR2 ANQGSEA. V dropped 4 bases and J dropped 6 bases, with 10 bases sitting between them. This CDR3 is 11 amino acids long. The CDR3 nucleotides read TGCAGCGTTGTTTGGGGGGTCGAGCAGTACTTC. It encodes CSVVWGVEQYF.

The chain has TRBV29-1 and TRBJ2-7, with 7 bases fitting TRBD1. CDR1 and CDR2 from the germline V gene are SQVTM and ANQGSEA. Germline trimming cut 6 bases from V and 4 bases from J; bases unmatched to any gene: 3. The CDR3 runs to 11 residues. In DNA form, the CDR3 reads TGCAGCGTGCAACAGGGGTACGAGCAGTACTTC. This codes for CSVQQGYEQYF.

The chain links TRBV28 to TRBJ2-4, with 7 bases identical to TRBD1. The length of the CDR3 is 17 residues. CDR1 is MDHEN and CDR2 is SYDVKM in the germline V gene. The V and J ends lost 5 bases and 0 bases, in that order; junction bases with no gene match: 10. For the CDR3, the DNA is TGTGCCAGCAGTCCGCTGGGGACAGCCCTAGCCAAAAACATTCAGTACTTC. Amino acids: CASSPLGTALAKNIQYF.

The chain links TRBV7-2 to TRBJ2-3; a weak D match, TRBD2 (7 bases). The V gene's germline CDR1 is SGHTA and CDR2 FQGNSA. The length of the CDR3 is 14 residues. Trimming took 2 bases from V and 2 from J, leaving 8 bases between them. The CDR3 nucleotides read TGTGCCAGCAGCTTACGGGGGGCCACAGATACGCAGTATTTT. This translates into CASSLRGATDTQYF.

The chain links TRBV11-2 to TRBJ2-4; TRBD1 aligns across 8 bases. Germline V gene sequence: CDR1 SGHAT, CDR2 FQNNGV. CDR3 size: 14 residues. V shed 3 bases, J shed 4 bases, and the junction held 2 bases outside the gene matches. Here the CDR3 reads CASSLTGEKNIQYF. CDR3 DNA sequence: TGTGCCAGCAGCTTGACAGGGGAAAAAAACATTCAGTACTTC.

This chain joins TRBV4-1 and TRBJ2-1; TRBD2 matches 12 bases. This CDR3 is built from 20 residues. The germline CDR1 and CDR2 sequences are MGHRA and YSYEKL. The V segment lost 1 base and the J segment 0 bases; nucleotides outside the gene matches: 10. CDR3 amino acids: CASSQARTSGTLSSYNEQFF. The CDR3 DNA is TGCGCCAGCAGCCAAGCTCGGACTAGCGGGACACTGAGCTCCTACAATGAGCAGTTCTTC.

DNA of the CDR3: TGTGCCGCCCGGGACAGCTCCTACGAGCAGTACTTC. This gives the protein CAARDSSYEQYF. This chain links TRBV10-3 with TRBJ2-7, with 7 nucleotides matching TRBD1. Per germline, CDR1 ENHRY and CDR2 SYGVKD. The CDR3 length is 12 residues. The V segment lost 11 bases and the J segment 0 bases; nucleotides outside the gene matches: 4.

This chain links TRBV28 with TRBJ2-7, with 9 bases identical to TRBD2. CDR1 and CDR2 from the germline V gene are MDHEN and SYDVKM. This CDR3 is built from 16 residues. V trimming: 5 bases; J trimming: 2 bases; junction bases outside the gene matches: 10. The CDR3 loop reads CASSPLGLAGTYEQYF. In nucleotides, the CDR3 is TGTGCCAGCAGTCCCCTTGGGCTAGCGGGGACCTACGAGCAGTACTTC.

This chain uses TRBV3-1 (or the pseudogene TRBV3-2) with TRBJ1-3; TRBD1 matches at 7 bases. J was trimmed by 4 bases and V by 5 bases; bases with no gene match: 2. Germline V gene lookup returns CDR1 LGHDT and CDR2 YNNKEL (reference sequence). The CDR3 runs 13 residues. The CDR3, as DNA: TGTGCCAGCAGCAAGGGACAGGGAAACACCATATATTTT. It specifies CASSKGQGNTIYF.